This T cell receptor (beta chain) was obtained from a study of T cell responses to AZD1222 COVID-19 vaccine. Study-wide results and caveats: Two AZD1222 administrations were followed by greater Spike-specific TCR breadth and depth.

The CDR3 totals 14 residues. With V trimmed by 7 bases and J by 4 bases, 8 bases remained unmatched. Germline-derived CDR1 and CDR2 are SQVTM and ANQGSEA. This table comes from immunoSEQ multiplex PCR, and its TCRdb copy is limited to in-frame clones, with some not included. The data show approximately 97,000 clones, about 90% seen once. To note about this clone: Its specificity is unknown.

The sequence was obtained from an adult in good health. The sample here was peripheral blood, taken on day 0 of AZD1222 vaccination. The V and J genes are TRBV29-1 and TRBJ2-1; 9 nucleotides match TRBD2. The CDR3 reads CSAIGTSRYNEQFF. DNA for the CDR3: TGCAGCGCAATCGGGACTAGCAGATACAATGAGCAGTTCTTC.